One T cell receptor beta chain is described in this entry. The data belong to a study of blood T cells in healthy people across ages. Through a sample-barcoded 5' primer and a J-beta primer mix, a second PCR was run for about 7 to 12 cycles. TCRdb reprocessed the 5' RACE reads with MiXCR, giving one entry per CDR3 protein. The sample carries about 800,000 distinct CDR3 sequences, 20% to 30% recorded once. The CDR3 has 16 amino acids. The V gene lost 0 bases and the J gene lost 2 bases, with 13 bases spanning the gap. Germline V CDR1 and CDR2: SEHNR, FQNEAQ (reference sequence). Another study also made use of these data, one on T cells of mothers and their children.

The rearrangement joins TRBV7-9 to TRBJ1-1, with D unresolved. The sequencing input was blood. This receptor was taken from a boy aged 5-17 years in good health. CDR3 sequence (DNA): TGTGCCAGCAGCTTAGCCCCACCCGATGGTAACACTGAAGCTTTCTTT. It translates to CASSLAPPDGNTEAFF.